The sequence of this T cell receptor beta chain was determined in a study of blood T cell repertoires in COVID-19. The CDR3 length is 15 residues. J was trimmed by 6 bases and V by 4 bases; bases with no gene match: 5. Germline assignment: CDR1 SGHRS and CDR2 YFSETQ. Original processing methods: Quantification of nucleated cells was approximated via reference gene primer amplification. TCRdb's copy holds only in-frame clones and misses some; the assay was immunoSEQ multiplex PCR. That table is the source of V, J and clone size, and D and trimming were worked out from the DNA. The sample includes about 200,000 clones, about 85% seen only once; the top ten take under 0.95%. Enrolled during active infection, Seattle patients were then followed longitudinally.

The chain joins TRBV5-1 to TRBJ2-2; TRBD1 matches 11 bases. Sequenced material: peripheral blood. The receptor's source is a man aged 55 to 70 with COVID-19, enrolled during active disease. The CDR3 sequence: CASSPPGQGAGELFF. DNA for the CDR3: TGCGCCAGCAGCCCGCCGGGACAGGGGGCCGGGGAGCTGTTTTTT.